These T cell receptor beta chains were read from a single sample in a study of blood T cell repertoires in COVID-19. Using immunoSEQ multiplex PCR, the repertoire was profiled, and TCRdb retains in-frame clones only, with some absent. Among roughly 56,000 clones listed, more than 85% were seen once. Sequencing was done on a sample of peripheral blood. These receptor sequences come from a man in his forties or fifties with active COVID-19. CDR3s include the opening cysteine and the closing phenylalanine or tryptophan. D genes are given only for firm matches. Where a row states a size, it is once, few, many or the class of an expanded clone; other rows omit it.

DNA,CDR3,size,V,D,J
TGTGCCAGCCAGGGACTAGCGGGAGGATACAATGAGCAGTTCTTC,CASQGLAGGYNEQFF,.,TRBV27,TRBD2,TRBJ2-1
TGTGCCAGCAGCCAAGATATTACAGATACGCAGTATTTT,CASSQDITDTQYF,once,TRBV3-1/TRBV3-2,.,TRBJ2-3
TGTGCCACCGGCGGGACTAGAGGAGACAATGAGCAGTTCTTC,CATGGTRGDNEQFF,.,TRBV24-1,TRBD2,TRBJ2-1
TGTGCCATCAGAGACTCATTAGATCAGCCCCAGCATTTT,CAIRDSLDQPQHF,.,TRBV10-3,.,TRBJ1-5
TGTGCCAGCAGTGAGGCAGACTCTGGGGCCAACGTCCTGACTTTC,CASSEADSGANVLTF,.,TRBV6-1,.,TRBJ2-6
TGTGCCACCCTTAGTAGGACAGGGGGCTTCGGAGATGGAAACACCATATATTTT,CATLSRTGGFGDGNTIYF,.,TRBV10-3,TRBD1,TRBJ1-3
TGTGCCAGCAGCAGGGGGAACTATGGCTACACCTTC,CASSRGNYGYTF,.,TRBV6-5,TRBD1,TRBJ1-2
TGTGCCAGCAGCCGGCGGCAGCGAAGCTCCTATAATTCACCCCTCCACTTT,CASSRRQRSSYNSPLHF,few,TRBV7-2,.,TRBJ1-6
TGCGCCAGCAGCCCCTTGACTAACACTGAAGCTTTCTTT,CASSPLTNTEAFF,.,TRBV5-1,.,TRBJ1-1
TGTGCCAGCAGTTGGACTAGCGGGAGTGAGACCCAGTACTTC,CASSWTSGSETQYF,.,TRBV5-4,TRBD2,TRBJ2-5
TGTGCCAGCAGCGGTCAAAAGCGGTCACCCCTCCACTTT,CASSGQKRSPLHF,.,TRBV9,.,TRBJ1-6
TGTGCCAGCAGTTTAGGCCCCTGGAGCTCCTACGAGCAGTACTTC,CASSLGPWSSYEQYF,.,TRBV28,.,TRBJ2-7
TGTGCCAGCGGAGGGGGGGACTACGAGCAGTACTTC,CASGGGDYEQYF,.,TRBV12-3/TRBV12-4,.,TRBJ2-7
TGTGCCAGCAAAGTAGGACAGCTCTATAATTCACCCCTCCACTTT,CASKVGQLYNSPLHF,.,TRBV5-6,.,TRBJ1-6
TGTGCCAGCAGGTCTGGACTAGCGGGGAATGAGCAGTTCTTC,CASRSGLAGNEQFF,.,TRBV28,TRBD2,TRBJ2-1